The 21 T cell receptor beta chains below all came from one sample that was sequenced in a study of T cells expressing NK-cell markers (dated by TCRdb to the early 2020s). Libraries came from 5' RACE. The instrument given in TCRdb is Illumina HiSeq 2000. TCRdb reprocessed the reads, reporting each CDR3 protein sequence once and no DNA. The sample's table covers about 550,000 distinct CDR3 sequences. In total, the top ten clones hold approximately 3.6% of the sample. What was sequenced was blood T cells: a sorted CD56 or NKG2C T cell subset, CD4+ or CD8+ T cells, or bulk PBMC T cells (not recorded which). These receptors originate from a man between 18 and 29 years old in good health. Donor details come from another sample of the same person, matched by shared clones.

The chain has TRBV16 and TRBJ2-1. In germline, CDR1 is KGHSY, CDR2 FQNENV. The CDR3 covers 16 residues. This CDR3 is CASSHSSGSGYNEQFF.

The J gene is TRBJ2-1, the V gene TRBV9; absent DNA, TCRdb's TRBD2 call cannot be checked. The CDR3 is 15 amino acids. Germline V gives CDR1 SGDLS, CDR2 YYNGEE. CDR3 protein: CASSVGLAGGNEQFF.

This CDR3 is CASSLGRNYGYTF. V usage is TRBV5-5 and J usage is TRBJ1-2. This CDR3 is built from 13 residues. The germline V gene has CDR1 SGHKS and CDR2 YYEKEE (reference sequence). Drawing the rest from reference TRBV5-5 and TRBJ1-2, the complete variable domain is DAGVTQSPTHLIKTRGQQVTLRCSPISGHKSVSWYQQVLGQGPQFIFQYYEKEERGRGNFPDRFSARQFPNYSSELNVNALLLGDSALYLCASSLGRNYGYTFGSGTRLTVV.

The chain links TRBV6-1 to TRBJ2-2. CDR3 length: 14 amino acids. Germline loops: CDR1 MNHNS, CDR2 SASEGT. The CDR3 region is CASSEGSHTGELFF.

This rearrangement joins TRBV24-1 to TRBJ2-1; the D gene TCRdb calls, TRBD2, cannot be checked with no DNA. Germline lookup yields CDR1 KGHDR and CDR2 SFDVKD. CDR3 length equals 16 residues. The CDR3 sequence: CATSVTSGAIQAEQFF.

The V gene is TRBV6-5, the J gene TRBJ2-7; TCRdb gives TRBD1 as the D gene, but with no DNA this cannot be confirmed. Looked up from germline, CDR1 is MNHEY and CDR2 is SVGAGI. CDR3 length: 16 residues. CDR3 sequence reads: CASSLNPGTVFYEQYF.

The V call is TRBV29-1, the J call TRBJ2-1; TCRdb names TRBD1, which stays unverified in the absence of DNA. The CDR3 extends over 13 amino acids. Germline loops: CDR1 SQVTM, CDR2 ANQGSEA. CDR3 in amino acids: CSVFPLSYNEQFF.

V is TRBV4-3 and J is TRBJ1-2. The CDR3 consists of 14 residues. Germline assignment: CDR1 LGHNA and CDR2 YSLEER. The CDR3 protein is CASSQDVQPYGYTF.

The chain links TRBV10-3 to TRBJ2-1; checking the TCRdb D call of TRBD1 is not possible without DNA. Germline V gene sequence: CDR1 ENHRY, CDR2 SYGVKD. The CDR3 has 16 residues. CDR3 in amino acids: CAISDPARYTYNEQFF.

The V and J genes are TRBV10-3 and TRBJ2-3; TCRdb indicates TRBD1, and absent DNA this call remains unverified. The CDR3 extends over 17 amino acids. CDR1 and CDR2 (germline): ENHRY, SYGVKD. The CDR3 loop is CAISEPGTGTNTDTQYF.

J is TRBJ2-7 and V is TRBV25-1; TCRdb selects TRBD1, and the lack of DNA leaves this call unchecked. The CDR3 has 14 amino acids. CDR1 and CDR2 from the germline V gene are MGHDK and SYGVNS. CDR3 region: CASSDSRGGYEQYF.

The chain has TRBV7-2 and TRBJ2-1; as DNA is missing, the TRBD2 call by TCRdb cannot be tested. Germline loops: CDR1 SGHTA, CDR2 FQGNSA. This CDR3 is built from 16 residues. The CDR3 sequence: CASSPALTSGWSEQFF.

The chain couples TRBV6-1 to TRBJ2-1; there is no DNA to check the TCRdb D call of TRBD2. Germline V gene data show CDR1 as MNHNS and CDR2 as SASEGT. The CDR3 is made up of 17 amino acids. The CDR3 region is CASSQTSGRGGYNEQFF.

The rearrangement uses TRBV20-1 and TRBJ2-4. The germline gives CDR1 DFQATT, CDR2 SNEGSKA (reference sequence). The CDR3 runs 15 residues. CDR3 region: CSAGLVESVGNIQYF.

CDR3 amino acids: CSAGLTDYGYTF. The chain combines TRBV29-1 with TRBJ1-2; TCRdb's D call of TRBD1 is untestable without DNA. The CDR3 totals 12 residues. From germline, CDR1 is SQVTM and CDR2 ANQGSEA.

V is TRBV29-1 and J is TRBJ1-4. The CDR3 has 13 residues. Germline CDR1 SQVTM, CDR2 ANQGSEA. The CDR3: CSVASGSNEKLFF.

The rearrangement links TRBV20-1 to TRBJ1-4. This CDR3 spans 15 amino acids. In germline, CDR1 is DFQATT, CDR2 SNEGSKA (reference sequence). This chain's CDR3 is CSARPGPSLNEKLFF.

The chain combines TRBV10-3 with TRBJ1-1; TCRdb selects TRBD1, and the lack of DNA leaves this call unchecked. CDR3 length equals 14 residues. Germline-derived CDR1 and CDR2 are ENHRY and SYGVKD. CDR3 loop: CAISSQGDGPEAFF.

The CDR3 spells CASSPNRGQNIQYF. The chain links TRBV5-4 to TRBJ2-4; absent DNA, TCRdb's TRBD1 call cannot be checked. Germline assignment: CDR1 SGHNT and CDR2 YYREEE (reference sequence). The CDR3 extends over 14 amino acids.

This chain joins TRBV29-1 and TRBJ1-1; TCRdb's assignment of TRBD1 cannot be checked, as there is no DNA. Germline assignment: CDR1 SQVTM and CDR2 ANQGSEA. The CDR3 has 14 residues. The CDR3 reads CSVWTGMDTSEAFF.

The rearrangement uses TRBV20-1 and TRBJ2-1. From germline, CDR1 is DFQATT and CDR2 SNEGSKA (reference sequence). This CDR3 comprises 15 residues. The CDR3 sequence: CSAPTQGSSYNEQFF.